The text below deals with one T cell receptor (beta chain). As yet, its antigen is unknown. This sample was included in a study of cytomegalovirus exposure and HLA in healthy donors. Findings and limits, study-wide: Altogether, some 170 TCR beta chains were recorded as cytomegalovirus-associated.

A multiplex PCR was run with 60 Vbeta primers and 13 Jbeta primers. Profiling relied on immunoSEQ multiplex PCR, and the TCRdb table lists in-frame clones only, not all of them. In the table there are approximately 280,000 clones, 80% to 90% of which are singletons. The source is a woman under 30 in good health and CMV-seronegative. Material for sequencing was PBMCs.

DNA for the CDR3: TGTGCCAGCTCTCAACAGACCAACGAGCAGTACTTC. This codes for CASSQQTNEQYF. The chain is built from TRBV18 and TRBJ2-7; D gene unclear. This CDR3 spans 12 amino acids. The germline gives CDR1 KGHSH, CDR2 LQKENI. V lost 6 bases, J lost 5 bases, and 11 bases lay in between. The entire variable domain, with the rest obtained from reference TRBV18 and TRBJ2-7, is as follows: NAGVMQNPRHLVRRRGQEARLRCSPMKGHSHVYWYRQLPEEGLKFMVYLQKENIIDESGMPKERFSAEFPKEGPSILRIQQVVRGDSAAYFCASSQQTNEQYFGPGTRLTVT.